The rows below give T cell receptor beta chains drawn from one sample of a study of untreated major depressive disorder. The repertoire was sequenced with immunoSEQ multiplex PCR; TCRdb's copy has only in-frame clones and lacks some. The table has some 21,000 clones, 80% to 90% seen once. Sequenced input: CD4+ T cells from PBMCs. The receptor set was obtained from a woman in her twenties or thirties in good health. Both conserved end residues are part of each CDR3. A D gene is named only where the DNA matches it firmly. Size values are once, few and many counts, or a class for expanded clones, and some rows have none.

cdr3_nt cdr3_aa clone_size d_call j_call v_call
TGTGCCAGCTCACCTTCACAGGGATCCTACACCTTC CASSPSQGSYTF - - TRBJ1-2 TRBV18
TGTGCCAGCAGCCCGTCCCCGTCAAACACCGGGGAGCTGTTTTTT CASSPSPSNTGELFF - - TRBJ2-2 TRBV7-3
TGTGCCAGCAGCCTAGGGACAGGGGGGTACTCGCAGTATTTT CASSLGTGGYSQYF - TRBD1 TRBJ2-3 TRBV7-9
TGTGCCAGCAGCATACAGGGGGGGAATGAGCAGTTCTTC CASSIQGGNEQFF - - TRBJ2-1 TRBV7-3
TGTGCCAGCGGAAGACTAGGGGAGGAGACCCAGTACTTC CASGRLGEETQYF few - TRBJ2-5 TRBV5-6
TGCGCCAGCAGTCAATCGCCGGGATTAAATTATGGCTACACCTTC CASSQSPGLNYGYTF - - TRBJ1-2 TRBV23-1
TGTGCCATCAGGGCCGGGACAGAGACCGGGGAGCTGTTTTTT CAIRAGTETGELFF few TRBD1 TRBJ2-2 TRBV10-3
TGCGCCAGCAGCTTGGAAGGGGGCTATGGCTACACCTTC CASSLEGGYGYTF once - TRBJ1-2 TRBV5-1
TGTGCCTGGAGTATCAGTGGGGTAGGGAACAATGAGCAGTTCTTC CAWSISGVGNNEQFF - - TRBJ2-1 TRBV30
TGTGCCAGCAGCAAGGGCTCTACCTACGAGCAGTACTTC CASSKGSTYEQYF - - TRBJ2-7 TRBV7-9
TGTGCCAGCAGCTTGGACCCGAGCTCCTACAATGAGCAGTTCTTC CASSLDPSSYNEQFF - - TRBJ2-1 TRBV5-4
TGTGCCAGCAGCGAGGGTCGGGTGAGCACAGATACGCAGTATTTT CASSEGRVSTDTQYF - - TRBJ2-3 TRBV9
TGTGCCAGCAGTTACTCGGTCACAGGGCGCTACGAGCAGTACTTC CASSYSVTGRYEQYF - - TRBJ2-7 TRBV6-5
TGCGCCAGCAGCCAAGAGGGAAACTATGGCTACACCTTC CASSQEGNYGYTF - - TRBJ1-2 TRBV4-1
TGTGCCAGCAGCTTAGACCTGACAGGGGGTTTGCAGGGCTACACCTTC CASSLDLTGGLQGYTF once TRBD1 TRBJ1-2 TRBV7-2
TGTGCCAGCAGTTTTTCCAACAGCAATCAGCCCCAGCATTTT CASSFSNSNQPQHF - - TRBJ1-5 TRBV27
TGCGCCAGCACCCCGTGGTCAGGAGTTCGGAACTATGGCTACACCTTC CASTPWSGVRNYGYTF - - TRBJ1-2 TRBV5-1
TGTGCCAGCAGCTTAACTGGCAGGGGTGGGACTGAAGCTTTCTTT CASSLTGRGGTEAFF - - TRBJ1-1 TRBV7-3
TGTGCCAGCAGCCCCAGAGGTCTAGCGGGGGAGGGCTCCTACGAGCAGTACTTC CASSPRGLAGEGSYEQYF - TRBD2 TRBJ2-7 TRBV9
TGTGCCAGCAGCTTGCAGACAGCCGGCAGGCGTGGCTACACCTTC CASSLQTAGRRGYTF - - TRBJ1-2 TRBV5-4
TGTGCCAGCGGGGGGGACCTGTACCAAGAGACCCAGTACTTC CASGGDLYQETQYF - TRBD2 TRBJ2-5 TRBV2
TGTGCCAGCAGTGGGACCACAGTTTTCACCGGGGAGCTGTTTTTT CASSGTTVFTGELFF - - TRBJ2-2 TRBV6-6
TGTGCCAGCAGCGTAGGAGGCAACCCTAGCACAGATACGCAGTATTTT CASSVGGNPSTDTQYF - - TRBJ2-3 TRBV9
TGTGCCAGCAGCTTAGCGCACGGACAGGGTCGTAATAGCAATCAGCCCCAGCATTTT CASSLAHGQGRNSNQPQHF once TRBD1 TRBJ1-5 TRBV7-6
TGTGCCAGCAGCCATCGATTGCTAGCGGGGGCGGATGAGCAGTTCTTC CASSHRLLAGADEQFF - TRBD2 TRBJ2-1 TRBV7-6
TGTGCCAGCAGCGGACAGGGCTATGGCTACACCTTC CASSGQGYGYTF - TRBD1 TRBJ1-2 TRBV5-4
TGTGCCAGCAGCCCTAAAGGGGACGAGGGGGCGCGGGGAAGGACAAGAAATCAGCCCCAGCATTTT CASSPKGDEGARGRTRNQPQHF - TRBD1 TRBJ1-5 TRBV28
TGTGCCAGCAGCTTAGGCCTTACTAGCGGGGAAGGACATGAGCAGTTCTTC CASSLGLTSGEGHEQFF - TRBD2 TRBJ2-1 TRBV7-9
TGTGCCAGCAGTTTAATGGGACAGGGCCAGTCCCAGTACTTC CASSLMGQGQSQYF - TRBD1 TRBJ2-5 TRBV28
TGTGCCAGCAGCTTGGGTCGGGACAGGGGGGTGACTAATCAGCCCCAGCATTTT CASSLGRDRGVTNQPQHF - TRBD1 TRBJ1-5 TRBV7-9
TGTGCCAGCAGTGAATTCAACAATGAAAAACTGTTTTTT CASSEFNNEKLFF - - TRBJ1-4 TRBV25-1
TGTGCCAGCAGTGAAGTACGGCTAGCGGGGGGAGAGACCCAGTACTTC CASSEVRLAGGETQYF - TRBD2 TRBJ2-5 TRBV2
TGCAGCGTTGATTGGCGGGGGGGCCCCCTGGCGAGAGAGACCCAGTACTTC CSVDWRGGPLARETQYF - TRBD2 TRBJ2-5 TRBV29-1
TGTGCCTGGAGTGGCTCCGGGACTACCACAGATACGCAGTATTTT CAWSGSGTTTDTQYF - TRBD2 TRBJ2-3 TRBV30
TGTGCCAGCAGTGCCCGGTGGGACAGCCAAGAGACCCAGTACTTC CASSARWDSQETQYF - TRBD1 TRBJ2-5 TRBV27
TGTGCCAGCAGCCTTCACCCCCAGGTCCTCGGGGAGACCCAGTACTTC CASSLHPQVLGETQYF once - TRBJ2-5 TRBV7-2
TGTGCCAGCAGCTTAGTCCTAGCGGGGGGGCCCCGGGAGACCCAGTACTTC CASSLVLAGGPRETQYF - TRBD2 TRBJ2-5 TRBV7-9
TGCGCCAGCAGCTACGTTCAGGGGCCGGCACAAGTGGCAGATACGCAGTATTTT CASSYVQGPAQVADTQYF - - TRBJ2-3 TRBV23-1
TGTGCCATCAGTGACCTGGGGGCGGGGGCGACTCAAGAGACCCAGTACTTC CAISDLGAGATQETQYF - - TRBJ2-5 TRBV10-3
TGTGCAAGTCGCTTAGCGGACAGGGGTAACGAGCAGTACTTC CASRLADRGNEQYF - - TRBJ2-7 TRBV12-2
TGTGCCAGCACTCGAACCCGGGGGACTGAACTAGCCAAAAACATTCAGTACTTC CASTRTRGTELAKNIQYF - - TRBJ2-4 TRBV7-9
TGCGCCAGCAGCCAAGATAGCCAGGGGGCCTACGAGCAGTACTTC CASSQDSQGAYEQYF - TRBD1 TRBJ2-7 TRBV4-3